The 21 T cell receptor beta chains below all came from one sample that was sequenced in a study of cytomegalovirus exposure and HLA in healthy donors. PCR was performed using 60 Vbeta and 13 Jbeta primers. Measured with immunoSEQ multiplex PCR; TCRdb has only the in-frame clones, and not every one. This sample has approximately 140,000 clones, with 77% found just once. Sequenced: PBMCs. These receptors originate from a woman aged 45-60 years in good health and CMV-seronegative.

This rearrangement joins TRBV7-6 to TRBJ2-2, with a weak D call TRBD2 (5 bases). The ends were cut back, 5 bases at V and 6 bases at J, with 10 bases in the middle. The V gene's germline CDR1 is SGHVS and CDR2 FNYEAQ. The CDR3 totals 13 residues. Here the CDR3 DNA reads TGTGCCAGCAGCCAGACTAACTCCGGGGAGCTGTTTTTT. As protein: CASSQTNSGELFF. Based on the CDR3 plus reference TRBV7-6 and TRBJ2-2, the full variable domain is GAGVSQSPRYKVTKRGQDVALRCDPISGHVSLYWYRQALGQGPEFLTYFNYEAQQDKSGLPNDRFSAERPEGSISTLTIQRTEQRDSAMYRCASSQTNSGELFFGEGSRLTVL.

This clone was observed once. DNA of the CDR3: TGTGCCAGCAGCTTAGAGGGGAATTCACCCCTCCACTTT. As protein: CASSLEGNSPLHF. The V and J genes are TRBV7-9 and TRBJ1-6, with D perhaps matching TRBD1 (5 bases). The CDR3 runs to 13 residues. Trimming removed 1 base at V and 7 bases at J, with 5 bases between. CDR1 is SEHNR, CDR2 FQNEAQ, per germline (reference sequence).

The chain links TRBV4-1 to TRBJ1-6; possible D gene TRBD1, 6 bases. Trimming left V 1 base short and J 2 bases short, with 9 bases between. The CDR3 extends over 16 amino acids. Looked up from germline, CDR1 is MGHRA and CDR2 is YSYEKL. DNA for the CDR3: TGCGCCAGCAGCCAAGCTCAGGGGACCTATAATTCACCCCTCCACTTT. This sequence encodes CASSQAQGTYNSPLHF.

This clone has a single count. The chain recombines TRBV7-3 with TRBJ2-7; 8 bases match TRBD1. Germline values: CDR1 SGHTA, CDR2 FQGTGA. This CDR3 has 13 residues. The V and J ends lost 5 bases and 6 bases, in that order; junction bases with no gene match: 6. CDR3 bases: TGTGCCAGCAGCGTAGACAGGGGTCGCGAGCAGTACTTC. It codes for CASSVDRGREQYF.

This clone was seen a single time. This chain links TRBV11-1 with TRBJ2-5, with 7 bases matching TRBD1. The CDR3 extends over 16 amino acids. Losses at the gene ends were 5 bases for V and 4 bases for J; bases not matched to a gene: 13. Germline assignment: CDR1 SGHAT and CDR2 FQDESV (reference sequence). The CDR3 DNA is TGTGCCAGCAGCCCGGGGACAGCACGTCCCCCAGAGACCCAGTACTTC. Protein sequence: CASSPGTARPPETQYF.

This chain links TRBV27 with TRBJ2-1; 11 nucleotides line up with TRBD1. With V trimmed by 1 base and J by 1 base, 6 bases remained unmatched. Germline CDR1 and CDR2: MNHEY and SMNVEV (reference sequence). This CDR3 contains 18 residues. The CDR3, as DNA: TGTGCCAGCAGTTTATTTCGAGGACAGGGGGCGTCCTACAATGAGCAGTTCTTC. It yields the protein CASSLFRGQGASYNEQFF.

The chain carries TRBV6-4 and TRBJ2-1; possible D gene TRBD2, 5 bases. V gave up 5 bases and J gave up 2 bases, with 16 bases separating them. The CDR3 has 16 amino acids. Germline loops: CDR1 MRHNA, CDR2 SNTAGT. CDR3 sequence (DNA): TGTGCCAGCAGTCCCGGACTTATAGGTGCCTACAATGAGCAGTTCTTC. It encodes CASSPGLIGAYNEQFF.

The chain couples TRBV27 to TRBJ2-7; D not resolved. V gave up 9 bases and J gave up 1 base, with 10 bases separating them. This CDR3 comprises 12 residues. The germline gives CDR1 MNHEY, CDR2 SMNVEV (reference sequence). CDR3 coding DNA: TGTGCCAGTGGCAGTACATCCTACGAGCAGTACTTC. Amino acid sequence: CASGSTSYEQYF.

The chain joins TRBV10-3 to TRBJ2-7; 11 nucleotides match TRBD1. The CDR3 runs to 15 residues. The J segment lost 5 bases and the V segment lost 7 bases, leaving 10 bases of the junction unmatched. CDR1 is ENHRY, CDR2 SYGVKD, per germline. The CDR3 DNA reads as TGTGCCATCACTAAGGACAGGGGGCAAGAGAACGAGCAGTACTTC. Its translation is CAITKDRGQENEQYF.

The chain joins TRBV29-1 to TRBJ1-1; 9 bases align to TRBD1. The CDR3 consists of 13 residues. V trimming: 6 bases; J trimming: 5 bases; junction bases outside the gene matches: 7. Germline V lookup: CDR1 SQVTM, CDR2 ANQGSEA. DNA of the CDR3: TGCAGCGTATCGACAGGGGGAGGGACTGAAGCTTTCTTT. Its translation: CSVSTGGGTEAFF.

The chain recombines TRBV11-2 with TRBJ2-5; no firm D call. Trimming left V 8 bases short and J 2 bases short, with 12 bases between. CDR3 length: 13 amino acids. Germline V gene sequence: CDR1 SGHAT, CDR2 FQNNGV. The CDR3 loop is CASGWAVQETQYF. Written as DNA, the CDR3 is TGTGCCAGCGGCTGGGCAGTTCAAGAGACCCAGTACTTC. The variable domain in full, completed from reference TRBV11-2 and TRBJ2-5, reads EAGVAQSPRYKIIEKRQSVAFWCNPISGHATLYWYQQILGQGPKLLIQFQNNGVVDDSQLPKDRFSAERLKGVDSTLKIQPAKLEDSAVYLCASGWAVQETQYFGPGTRLLVL.

The V gene is TRBV2, the J gene TRBJ2-2, with 7 positions matching TRBD1. The CDR3 extends over 16 amino acids. Germline lookup yields CDR1 SNHLY and CDR2 FYNNEI. V gave up 6 bases and J gave up 0 bases; unmatched junction bases: 7. Here the CDR3 reads CASRREGGANTGELFF. The CDR3 DNA sequence: TGTGCCAGCAGACGAGAAGGGGGCGCGAACACCGGGGAGCTGTTTTTT.

The V gene is TRBV19, the J gene TRBJ1-6, with 9 bases fitting TRBD1. V trimming: 7 bases; J trimming: 4 bases; junction bases outside the gene matches: 11. The germline CDR1 and CDR2 sequences are LNHDA and SQIVND (reference sequence). The CDR3 runs to 17 residues. CDR3 nucleotide sequence: TGTGCCAGTACTAATGCGGGACAGGGAACTTATAATTCACCCCTCCACTTT. Residues: CASTNAGQGTYNSPLHF.

This clone was seen more than once but under ten times. V gene TRBV7-6 combines with J gene TRBJ2-3; D perhaps matches TRBD1 (6 bases). V was shortened by 1 base and J by 5 bases, with 10 bases between the two germline ends. Germline V gives CDR1 SGHVS, CDR2 FNYEAQ. CDR3 length equals 14 residues. CDR3 DNA sequence: TGTGCCAGCAGCTTAGTTCAGGGGAGAGATACGCAGTATTTT. This gives the protein CASSLVQGRDTQYF.

V is TRBV7-9 and J is TRBJ1-2, with 10 positions matching TRBD1. Germline CDR1 SEHNR, CDR2 FQNEAQ (reference sequence). There are 14 residues in the CDR3. J lost 7 bases, V lost 5 bases, and 7 bases had no gene match. The CDR3 DNA is TGTGCCAGCAGCCACGGACAGGGGGAGGGTGGCTACACCTTC. This translates into CASSHGQGEGGYTF.

This clone was observed a handful of times. The chain links TRBV9 to TRBJ1-2; D may be TRBD1 (5 bases). The CDR3 spans 14 residues. CDR1 is SGDLS and CDR2 is YYNGEE in the germline V gene. V dropped 1 base and J dropped 2 bases, with 9 bases sitting between them. For the CDR3, the DNA is TGTGCCAGCAGCGTATTACAGGAGAACTATGGCTACACCTTC. Protein: CASSVLQENYGYTF.

This clone appeared a single time. The genes are TRBV9 and TRBJ2-5, with 7 nucleotides matching TRBD1. CDR1 and CDR2 from the germline V gene are SGDLS and YYNGEE. Trimming took 2 bases from V and 0 from J; bases not matched to a gene: 7. The CDR3 spans 16 residues. The CDR3 coding sequence is TGTGCCAGCAGCGTGGCCACAGGGGAGTACCAAGAGACCCAGTACTTC. Translating it yields CASSVATGEYQETQYF.

The chain employs TRBV7-8 and TRBJ2-3; D is unresolved. V was pared by 1 base and J by 5 bases, with 13 bases between. In germline, CDR1 is SGHVS, CDR2 FQNEAQ. The CDR3 contains 15 residues. The CDR3, as DNA: TGTGCCAGCAGCTTAGTTACTCCTTCAGGAGATACGCAGTATTTT. Protein product: CASSLVTPSGDTQYF.

This clone showed up just once. The gene calls are TRBV11-2 and TRBJ1-5; D uncertain. Trimming removed 0 bases at V and 5 bases at J, with 11 bases between. This CDR3 has 15 residues. Germline V lookup: CDR1 SGHAT, CDR2 FQNNGV. The chain's CDR3 is CASSLDRGGHQPQHF. The CDR3, as DNA: TGTGCCAGCAGCTTAGACAGAGGAGGGCATCAGCCCCAGCATTTT.

This chain links TRBV7-9 with TRBJ1-5, with 9 positions matching TRBD1. The V and J ends lost 0 bases and 7 bases, in that order; junction bases with no gene match: 4. Per the germline V gene, CDR1 is SEHNR and CDR2 is FQNEAQ (reference sequence). There are 15 residues in the CDR3. CDR3 loop: CASSLAGTGYQPQHF. The DNA for the CDR3 is TGTGCCAGCAGCTTAGCCGGGACAGGGTACCAGCCCCAGCATTTT.

This clone occurred once. The chain employs TRBV28 and TRBJ2-3, with a tentative D call TRBD2 (6 bases). From germline, CDR1 is MDHEN and CDR2 SYDVKM. This CDR3 has 15 amino acids. The V gene lost 8 bases and the J gene lost 2 bases, with 17 bases spanning the gap. The CDR3 sequence: CASCRDGTYTDTQYF. CDR3 in DNA: TGTGCCAGCTGTCGGGACGGGACTTACACAGATACGCAGTATTTT.